This TCR beta chain is from a study of blood T cell repertoires in COVID-19. Background on the study: Material from acute and convalescent COVID-19 was sourced from the United States, Italy and Spain. The cDNA or gDNA used as material had been derived from T cells, B-cell-depleted T cells, or PBMCs.

Germline loops: CDR1 WSHSY, CDR2 SAAADI. The trim removed 3 bases at V and 7 bases at J, leaving 6 bases unmatched. There are 14 residues in the CDR3. Per the original methods: Reference gene primer amplification yielded estimated nucleated cell counts. Using immunoSEQ multiplex PCR, the repertoire was profiled, and TCRdb retains in-frame clones only, with some absent. The DNA gave D and trimming, while V, J and clone size come from that table. This sample carries more than 200,000 clones, about 86% of them seen once, and the ten largest clones take almost 2%. The V call is TRBV10-2, the J call TRBJ2-7, with 10 nucleotides matching TRBD2. This TCR came from a man aged 25 to 40 with active or convalescent COVID-19. The sequenced sample was peripheral blood. The CDR3 sequence: CASSDSGGAKEQYF. The CDR3, as DNA: TGCGCCAGCAGTGACAGCGGGGGGGCTAAAGAGCAGTACTTC.